This T cell receptor (beta chain) was recovered during a study of early T cells in non-severe SARS-CoV-2 infection (dated by TCRdb to the early 2020s). At the level of the whole study: Because TCR sequencing relied on bulk RNA taken from unsorted whole blood, pairing of alpha and beta chains was not possible.

As to this clonotype: The clone's antigen remains unknown. No much larger clonotype is one base removed from it; base qualities were not supplied.

Libraries came from 5' RACE. The sample was run on a NextSeq 500. The TCR library protocol attached unique molecular identifiers to individual cDNA molecules to correct for sequencing error and PCR bias. TCR alpha and beta chains were both sequenced, and the abundances of alpha and beta sequences in each sample were closely correlated with each other. Turning to the authors' computational methods: Decombinator V4 was used to perform V gene, J gene and CDR3 annotation of TCR sequences. TCRs were defined as expanded if a significant change between any two time points was detected under a Poisson model with p below 0.0001. TCR abundances were normalised to the total number of TCRs sequenced per sample and were expressed as counts per million. MAIT TCRs were defined by TRAV1-2 paired with TRAJ12, TRAJ20 or TRAJ33, and iNKT TCRs by TRAV10 paired with TRAJ18. VDJdb, accessed on 1 November 2021, was searched for TCRs annotated for CMV, EBV and SARS-CoV-2, and TCRs annotated for more than one antigen were excluded. In-frame beta chains were kept once TCRdb had trimmed the public reads at Q25 with fastp and called clones with MiXCR. Rows are combined by CDR3 protein, so each entry shows the most common genes and DNA. The V and J calls shown here were made by TCRdb, not taken from the authors' results. In this sample the table shows around 80,000 distinct CDR3 sequences, around 14% of which occur a single time. In total, the top ten clones hold 6% of the sample.

Set within a cohort of healthcare workers in London, UK, this nested case-control study involved weekly PCR testing of nasopharyngeal swabs along with blood sampling. Healthcare workers were enrolled in the week of the UK lockdown, from 23 to 31 March 2020, and were followed every week for up to roughly 15 weeks. General findings and caveats noted by the study authors: VDJdb matching was skewed toward anti-spike CD8 responses and likely underestimated virus-specific expansions by missing private and CD4 specificities.

V is pared back by 5 bases and J by 0 bases, with 10 bases lying between the germline termini. From the cysteine through the phenylalanine, the CDR3 covers 15 amino acids. The read is trimmed to its CDR3 DNA, 45 bases read in frame from base 1. The germline V gene (reference sequence) specifies SEHNR as CDR1 and FQNEAQ as CDR2. The TCR comes from an adult who was a healthcare worker with PCR-confirmed SARS-CoV-2 infection or an uninfected control (not recorded which). The sequenced material came from whole blood. The sequence joins TRBV7-9 to TRBJ1-4; no D segment can be confidently identified. The DNA reads TGTGCCAGCAGCCTAATTGGGGCAACTAATGAAAAACTGTTTTTT. This codes for CASSLIGATNEKLFF.